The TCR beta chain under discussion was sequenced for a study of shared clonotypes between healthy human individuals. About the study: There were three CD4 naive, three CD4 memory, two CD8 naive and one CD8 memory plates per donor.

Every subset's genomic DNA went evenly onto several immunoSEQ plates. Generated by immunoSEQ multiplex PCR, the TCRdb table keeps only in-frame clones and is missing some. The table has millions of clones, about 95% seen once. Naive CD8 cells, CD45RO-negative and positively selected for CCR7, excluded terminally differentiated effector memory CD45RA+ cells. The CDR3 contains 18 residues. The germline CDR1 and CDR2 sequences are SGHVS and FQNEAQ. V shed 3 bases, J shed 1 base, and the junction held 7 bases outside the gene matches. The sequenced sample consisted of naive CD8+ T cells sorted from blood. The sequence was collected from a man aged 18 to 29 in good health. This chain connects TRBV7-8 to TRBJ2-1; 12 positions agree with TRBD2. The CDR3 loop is CASSFGLAGGPSYNEQFF. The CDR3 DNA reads TGTGCCAGCAGCTTCGGGCTAGCGGGAGGGCCGTCCTACAATGAGCAGTTCTTC.